The T cell receptor beta chain described here comes from a study of T cells in Graves' hyperthyroidism and ophthalmopathy. Findings of the study overall: Separation of ophthalmopathy from stable hyperthyroidism was achieved by a 13 V-J model. Most expanded thyroid clonotypes above 0.001 also appeared in blood.

CDR3 length: 13 residues. Trimming stripped 0 bases from V and 6 bases from J, with 11 bases between. Germline V gene lookup returns CDR1 GTSNPN and CDR2 SVGIG (reference sequence). This clonotype was seen a few times. Its specificity is unknown. Template material for amplifying TCR beta CDR3 regions consisted of RNA transcripts. A first-round RT-PCR of the TCR CDR3 used the HTBI primer set. TCRdb reanalysed the multiplex PCR reads using MiXCR and keeps one entry per CDR3 protein. The sample yields 500,000 to 750,000 distinct CDR3 sequences, roughly 14% seen once. The sequenced material came from blood. The sequence was collected from a woman in her 30s with Graves' hyperthyroidism. The V call is TRBV30, the J call TRBJ1-1; maybe TRBD1 (5 bases). In DNA, the CDR3 is TGTGCCTGGAGTGTACAGGTTAACGCTGAAGCTTTCTTT. Residues: CAWSVQVNAEAFF.